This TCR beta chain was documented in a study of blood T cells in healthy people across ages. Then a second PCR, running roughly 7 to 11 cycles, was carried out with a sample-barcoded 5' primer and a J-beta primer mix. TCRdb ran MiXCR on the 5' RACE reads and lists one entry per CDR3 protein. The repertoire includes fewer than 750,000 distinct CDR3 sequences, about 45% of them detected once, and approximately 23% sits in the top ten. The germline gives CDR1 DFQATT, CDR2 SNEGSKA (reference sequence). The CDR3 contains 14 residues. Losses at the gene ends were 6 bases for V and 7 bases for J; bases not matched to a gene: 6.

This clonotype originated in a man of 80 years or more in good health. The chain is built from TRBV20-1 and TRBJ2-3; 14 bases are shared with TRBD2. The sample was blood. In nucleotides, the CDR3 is TGCAGTGCCCTGGGACTAGCGGGGGTTTATACGCAGTATTTT. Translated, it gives CSALGLAGVYTQYF.